A single sample is the source of the 14 T cell receptor beta chains below, sequenced in a study of CD4 T cells in relation to SARS-CoV-2 and coronaviruses. The unexposed donors gave CD4+ T cells in about 2010-2018, prior to COVID-19. Clones were read by immunoSEQ multiplex PCR, and TCRdb kept only the in-frame ones, dropping some. The data contain 68,000 or so clones, approximately 93% of them singletons. The sequenced sample was naive CD4+ T cells from PBMCs. The subset is: naive CD4+ T cells isolated by negative enrichment. The receptors shown here come from a human donor in good health.

This chain joins TRBV6-6 and TRBJ2-2; no clear D gene. The CDR3 runs 12 residues. With 5 bases removed from V and 7 bases from J, the gap between germline ends came to 8 bases. The V gene's germline CDR1 is MNHNY and CDR2 SVGAGI (reference sequence). CDR3 nucleotide sequence: TGTGCCAGCAGTAGAAGGGACGGGGAGCTGTTTTTT. Translated, it gives CASSRRDGELFF.

CDR3 sequence: CASSVQGSYEQYF. The CDR3 DNA is TGCGCCAGCAGCGTACAGGGCTCCTACGAGCAGTACTTC. The rearrangement joins TRBV5-1 to TRBJ2-7, with D perhaps TRBD1 (6 bases). In germline, CDR1 is SGHRS, CDR2 YFSETQ. CDR3 length equals 13 residues. Deletions cut 4 bases from V and 0 bases from J, with 8 bases between.

The chain combines TRBV6-5 with TRBJ1-1; no reliable D call. CDR3 size: 14 residues. Looked up from germline, CDR1 is MNHEY and CDR2 is SVGAGI. Between the trimmed V and J ends, which lost 7 bases and 4 bases, there was a span of 16 bases. The CDR3 sequence: CASIKELRGTEAFF. The CDR3 coding sequence is TGTGCCAGCATCAAAGAGCTCCGAGGCACTGAAGCTTTCTTT.

This rearrangement joins TRBV5-6 to TRBJ2-1, with unresolved D. Germline V gives CDR1 SGHDT, CDR2 YYEEEE. The ends were cut back, 1 base at V and 9 bases at J, with 5 bases in the middle. There are 11 residues in the CDR3. CDR3 region: CASSLLGEQFF. CDR3 in DNA: TGTGCCAGCAGCTTGCTTGGTGAGCAGTTCTTC.

This rearrangement joins TRBV5-6 to TRBJ2-2; D possibly matches TRBD1 or TRBD2 (5 bases each). V was cut by 3 bases and J by 0 bases, with 9 bases left in between. CDR3 length: 15 residues. The germline V gene has CDR1 SGHDT and CDR2 YYEEEE. CDR3 in amino acids: CASSYRDANTGELFF. As DNA, the CDR3 is TGTGCCAGCAGCTACCGGGACGCGAACACCGGGGAGCTGTTTTTT.

This clone was recorded once. The V and J genes are TRBV21-1 and TRBJ2-7; the tabulated D call, TRBD2, remains unverified against the DNA. TRBV21-1 is a documented pseudogene. The CDR3 is 16 residues long. Written as DNA, the CDR3 is TGTGCCAGCAGCAAAGGGGGTAGGGCGGGGTCCTACGAGCAGTACTTC. It specifies CASSKGGRAGSYEQYF.

The V gene is TRBV3-1 (or the pseudogene TRBV3-2), the J gene TRBJ2-5; no reliable D call. The CDR3 is made up of 18 amino acids. With 1 base removed from V and 5 bases from J, the gap between germline ends came to 23 bases. The germline gives CDR1 LGHDT, CDR2 YNNKEL (reference sequence). In DNA, the CDR3 is TGTGCCAGCAGCCAAGGAGGTGCAGGCATACCCGGGTGGGAGACCCAGTACTTC. Translating it yields CASSQGGAGIPGWETQYF.

The chain joins TRBV27 to TRBJ1-2; no clear D gene. The V end lost 3 bases, the J end lost 2 bases, and 10 bases lay between the germline ends. Germline lookup yields CDR1 MNHEY and CDR2 SMNVEV (reference sequence). The length of the CDR3 is 14 residues. CDR3 amino acids: CASSLSGGNYGYTF. The DNA for the CDR3 is TGTGCCAGCAGTTTGTCGGGCGGAAACTATGGCTACACCTTC.

The chain couples TRBV7-9 to TRBJ2-1; unclear D gene. The CDR3 runs 13 residues. Per the germline V gene, CDR1 is SEHNR and CDR2 is FQNEAQ (reference sequence). Trimming pared 0 bases from V and 1 base from J, leaving 1 base between. This CDR3 is CASSLASYNEQFF. The CDR3 DNA sequence: TGTGCCAGCAGCTTAGCGTCCTACAATGAGCAGTTCTTC. Full variable domain (outside the CDR3, taken from reference TRBV7-9 and TRBJ2-1): DTGVSQNPRHKITKRGQNVTFRCDPISEHNRLYWYRQTLGQGPEFLTYFQNEAQLEKSRLLSDRFSAERPKGSFSTLEIQRTEQGDSAMYLCASSLASYNEQFFGPGTRLTVL.

The V and J genes are TRBV6-1 and TRBJ2-1; no firm D call. The CDR3 contains 13 residues. In germline, CDR1 is MNHNS, CDR2 SASEGT. Trimming cost V 3 bases and J 8 bases, with 11 bases left between them. The CDR3 spells CASSDRFRDEQFF. The DNA of the CDR3 is TGTGCCAGCAGTGATCGCTTCCGCGATGAGCAGTTCTTC.

The chain links TRBV4-1 to TRBJ1-1, with D maybe TRBD1 (6 bases). In germline, CDR1 is MGHRA, CDR2 YSYEKL. This CDR3 has 16 amino acids. Trimming took 4 bases from V and 1 from J, leaving 16 bases between them. The CDR3: CASSPTGAGKNTEAFF. DNA of the CDR3: TGCGCCAGCAGCCCCACGGGGGCAGGGAAGAACACTGAAGCTTTCTTT.

The chain combines TRBV5-1 with TRBJ2-3; D perhaps matches TRBD1 (5 bases). The length of the CDR3 is 12 residues. Trimming removed 5 bases at V and 6 bases at J, with 10 bases between. Germline V CDR1 and CDR2: SGHRS, YFSETQ. Here the CDR3 reads CASRATVDTQYF. The CDR3 DNA reads as TGCGCCAGCAGGGCGACAGTGGATACGCAGTATTTT.

This clone was detected only a few times. J is TRBJ2-7 and V is TRBV5-1, with D possibly being TRBD1 (6 bases). This CDR3 has 14 amino acids. CDR1 is SGHRS and CDR2 is YFSETQ in the germline V gene. The V end was cut by 4 bases, the J end by 2 bases, with 13 bases between. The CDR3 reads CASSPGQRPYEQYF. CDR3 nucleotides: TGCGCCAGCAGCCCTGGACAGCGCCCCTACGAGCAGTACTTC.

The chain couples TRBV7-2 to TRBJ2-1, with 8 nucleotides matching TRBD2. CDR3 length: 13 amino acids. Germline V gene sequence: CDR1 SGHTA, CDR2 FQGNSA. Trimming at V came to 3 bases and at J to 15 bases, leaving 10 bases not matched to a gene. In DNA form, the CDR3 reads TGTGCCAGCAGCTTTACGCGGGGGGCTAATCCGTTCTTC. Amino acid sequence: CASSFTRGANPFF.